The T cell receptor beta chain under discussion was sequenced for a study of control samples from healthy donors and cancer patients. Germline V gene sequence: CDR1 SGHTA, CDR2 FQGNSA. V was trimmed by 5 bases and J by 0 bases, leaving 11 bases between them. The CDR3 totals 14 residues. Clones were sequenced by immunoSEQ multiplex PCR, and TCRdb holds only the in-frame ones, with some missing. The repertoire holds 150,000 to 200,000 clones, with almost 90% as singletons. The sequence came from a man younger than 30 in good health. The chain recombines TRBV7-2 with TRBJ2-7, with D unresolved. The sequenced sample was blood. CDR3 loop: CASSLGRRSYEQYF. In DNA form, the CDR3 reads TGTGCCAGCAGCCTTGGACGACGCTCCTACGAGCAGTACTTC.